A selection of T cell receptor beta chains follows, all from one sample in a study of shared clonotypes between healthy human individuals. The data were produced by immunoSEQ multiplex PCR, yet TCRdb's version contains in-frame clones alone and is incomplete. Among about 1,500,000 clones listed, roughly 96% were seen once. What was sequenced was naive CD4+ T cells sorted from blood. The receptors shown here come from a man aged 25-45 years in good health. CDR3s include the opening cysteine and the closing phenylalanine or tryptophan. D genes are given only for firm matches. For some rows the clone size is stated as once, few or many, or as a class when expanded; others skip it.

.	TRBV30	.	TRBJ2-1	CAWTTGDGRVQFF	TGTGCCTGGACTACCGGAGACGGGCGTGTGCAGTTCTTC
.	TRBV7-2	TRBD1	TRBJ2-3	CASSPAKRKDRGETDTQYF	TGTGCCAGCAGTCCAGCAAAGAGGAAGGACAGGGGGGAGACAGATACGCAGTATTTT
.	TRBV5-1	TRBD1	TRBJ2-7	CASSSSPGTGGVDNEQYF	TGCGCCAGCAGCTCGAGTCCCGGGACAGGGGGCGTGGATAACGAGCAGTACTTC
.	TRBV7-2	TRBD2	TRBJ2-3	CASGQGLATDTQYF	TGTGCCAGCGGCCAGGGACTAGCTACAGATACGCAGTATTTT
.	TRBV6-5	.	TRBJ1-2	CASSETGYGYTF	TGTGCCAGCAGTGAGACAGGCTATGGCTACACCTTC
.	TRBV18	.	TRBJ1-1	CASSPTGQGNTEAFF	TGTGCCAGCTCACCTACCGGACAAGGGAACACTGAAGCTTTCTTT
few	TRBV19	.	TRBJ1-5	CASSISGRVIQPQHF	TGTGCCAGTAGTATTTCAGGCAGGGTCATTCAGCCCCAGCATTTT
.	TRBV5-1	.	TRBJ2-3	CASSPPVAGRTDTQYF	TGCGCCAGCAGCCCGCCCGTGGCAGGGCGCACAGATACGCAGTATTTT
.	TRBV2	TRBD2	TRBJ2-1	CASSGLAGGTILKSSYNEQFF	TGTGCCAGCAGCGGCCTAGCGGGAGGGACAATCCTTAAGAGCTCCTACAATGAGCAGTTCTTC
once	TRBV28	TRBD1	TRBJ2-1	CASSFDRGYDGSSYNEQFF	TGTGCCAGCAGTTTCGACAGGGGATACGACGGAAGCTCCTACAATGAGCAGTTCTTC
.	TRBV5-1	.	TRBJ2-5	CASSLASQETQYF	TGCGCCAGCAGCTTGGCCTCCCAAGAGACCCAGTACTTC
.	TRBV6-1	.	TRBJ2-2	CASSALDRGFVGELFF	TGTGCCAGCAGTGCCCTGGACAGAGGTTTCGTCGGGGAGCTGTTTTTT
.	TRBV5-4	.	TRBJ2-2	CASSRPPGTGELFF	TGTGCCAGCAGTCGACCTCCGGGGACCGGGGAGCTGTTTTTT
.	TRBV5-5	TRBD1	TRBJ1-2	CASSFRDSNYGYTF	TGTGCCAGCAGCTTCCGGGACAGTAACTATGGCTACACCTTC
few	TRBV7-6	TRBD1	TRBJ2-1	CASSYRGLAVYNEQFF	TGTGCCAGCAGCTACAGGGGGCTAGCGGTTTACAATGAGCAGTTCTTC
.	TRBV28	.	TRBJ2-7	CASDAKDRAGTYEQYF	TGTGCCAGCGATGCCAAGGACCGGGCGGGTACCTACGAGCAGTACTTC
.	TRBV13	TRBD1	TRBJ1-3	CASSHTGAGNTIYF	TGTGCCAGCAGCCATACAGGGGCTGGAAACACCATATATTTT
.	TRBV5-5	.	TRBJ2-3	CASSSQGADTQYF	TGTGCCAGCAGCTCGCAGGGTGCGGATACGCAGTATTTT
few	TRBV4-1	.	TRBJ1-2	CASSQDGNYGYTF	TGCGCCAGCAGCCAAGACGGTAACTATGGCTACACCTTC
.	TRBV5-1	TRBD2	TRBJ2-7	CASSRGLAGLSYEQYF	TGCGCCAGCAGCCGCGGCCTAGCGGGGCTCTCCTACGAGCAGTACTTC
.	TRBV6-6	TRBD2	TRBJ2-3	CASRIAGGDTDTQYF	TGTGCCAGCAGAATAGCGGGAGGGGACACAGATACGCAGTATTTT
.	TRBV30	.	TRBJ1-4	CAWSGAGPKLFF	TGTGCCTGGAGTGGGGCGGGGCCAAAACTGTTTTTT
.	TRBV10-3	TRBD2	TRBJ2-2	CAISEPLAGEVGELFF	TGTGCCATCAGTGAGCCGCTAGCGGGAGAGGTCGGGGAGCTGTTTTTT
once	TRBV4-2	.	TRBJ1-1	CASSQDQVRVNTEAFF	TGTGCCAGCAGCCAAGATCAGGTCAGAGTTAACACTGAAGCTTTCTTT
.	TRBV6-6	.	TRBJ1-1	CASSYSGGVNTEAFF	TGTGCCAGCAGTTACTCAGGAGGGGTGAACACTGAAGCTTTCTTT
once	TRBV11-2	TRBD1	TRBJ2-7	CASSSLTGSYEQYF	TGTGCCAGCAGCTCTTTGACAGGGAGTTACGAGCAGTACTTC
once	TRBV11-3	.	TRBJ2-7	CASSSGGNEQYF	TGTGCCAGCAGCTCGGGCGGTAACGAGCAGTACTTC
.	TRBV29-1	TRBD1	TRBJ2-7	CSVLPDRVSEQYF	TGCAGCGTTCTTCCTGACAGGGTCAGCGAGCAGTACTTC
.	TRBV28	.	TRBJ1-1	CASRAAGNTEAFF	TGTGCCAGCAGAGCGGCAGGGAACACTGAAGCTTTCTTT
.	TRBV18	.	TRBJ1-2	CASSPSADYGYTF	TGTGCCAGCTCACCTTCGGCAGACTATGGCTACACCTTC
.	TRBV5-5	.	TRBJ2-5	CASSTDPDDKTQYF	TGTGCCAGCAGCACCGACCCGGACGACAAGACCCAGTACTTC
.	TRBV5-1	.	TRBJ1-4	CASSFQMGTNEKLFF	TGCGCCAGCAGCTTCCAAATGGGAACTAATGAAAAACTGTTTTTT
.	TRBV9	TRBD2	TRBJ2-6	CASSGSGPGVSGANVLTF	TGTGCCAGCAGCGGTAGCGGGCCTGGCGTCTCTGGGGCCAACGTCCTGACTTTC